The sample holds a few counts of the clone carrying this T cell receptor beta chain. Its specificity is unknown. The sample is drawn from a study of T-cell memory formation after mild COVID-19. TCRdb itself ran the 5' RACE reads through MiXCR, one entry per CDR3 protein. Here the sample spans some 130,000 distinct CDR3 sequences, less than 25% being singletons. The germline gives CDR1 MNHEY, CDR2 SVGEGT. J gave up 4 bases and V 10 bases, and 6 bases lay outside the gene matches. The CDR3 covers 13 residues. Study-level findings and limits: Pre-infection memory carried some responding clones, suggesting that cross-reactive memory joined.

The sequencing sample was made of PBMCs or a T cell subset sorted from them (not recorded which). This chain links TRBV6-2 or TRBV6-3 with TRBJ2-1, with 8 nucleotides matching TRBD2. This TCR came from an adult woman who had mild COVID-19 (a few samples of this study predate the infection). Cell type and time point are not known. CDR3 sequence: CAIERGGYNEQFF. CDR3 bases: TGTGCCATAGAACGGGGGGGTTACAATGAGCAGTTCTTC.